The next 32 T cell receptor beta chains were all read from a single sample in a study of blood T cells in healthy people across ages. Then a second PCR, running roughly 7 to 11 cycles, was carried out with a sample-barcoded 5' primer and a J-beta primer mix. TCRdb used MiXCR to reprocess the 5' RACE reads, holding one entry per CDR3 protein. The repertoire holds approximately 1,100,000 distinct CDR3 sequences, around 43% seen once, with 15% to 20% in the top ten. Sequenced sample: blood. These receptors all come from a woman aged 55-70 years in good health.

This clonotype was seen ten or more times. The CDR3 DNA is TGTGCCAGCAGCCGCGATGGGGCTTCGAACACCGGGGAGCTGTTTTTT. This translates into CASSRDGASNTGELFF. This chain links TRBV6-6 with TRBJ2-2; maybe TRBD1 (5 bases). Trimming left V 6 bases short and J 0 bases short, with 14 bases between. The CDR3 totals 16 residues. The V gene's germline CDR1 is MNHNY and CDR2 SVGAGI (reference sequence).

This rearrangement joins TRBV10-1 to TRBJ2-1; D is perhaps TRBD2 (6 bases). V lost 2 bases, J lost 8 bases, and 19 bases lay in between. There are 16 residues in the CDR3. The germline CDR1 and CDR2 sequences are WNHNN and SYGVQD (reference sequence). This CDR3 is CASSEDPSATSDEQFF. In DNA, the CDR3 is TGCGCCAGCAGTGAGGATCCTAGCGCCACAAGCGATGAGCAGTTCTTC.

The chain recombines TRBV4-1 with TRBJ2-3; 9 bases are a match to TRBD1. V lost 8 bases and J lost 4; bases outside the gene matches: 7. The CDR3 extends over 14 amino acids. Looked up from germline, CDR1 is MGHRA and CDR2 is YSYEKL. CDR3 nucleotides: TGCGCCAGCGGTGACAGGGGGTTTTCAGATACGCAGTATTTT. Protein: CASGDRGFSDTQYF.

This clonotype was observed many times. This chain connects TRBV5-1 to TRBJ1-2; D is unclear. This CDR3 has 13 residues. Germline CDR1 SGHRS, CDR2 YFSETQ. V was shortened by 7 bases and J by 4 bases, with 14 bases between the two germline ends. The DNA of the CDR3 is TGCGCCAGCGCCGGAGATTCTCTCTATGGCTACACCTTC. Translation: CASAGDSLYGYTF.

The chain carries TRBV6-6 and TRBJ1-1, with TRBD1 as a possible D gene (6 bases). Germline-derived CDR1 and CDR2 are MNHNY and SVGAGI (reference sequence). The CDR3 is made up of 16 amino acids. Trimming removed 5 bases at V and 4 bases at J, with 20 bases between. CDR3 sequence reads: CASSPAGGRRSTEAFF. CDR3 DNA sequence: TGTGCCAGCAGTCCCGCTGGGGGGCGGAGGAGCACTGAAGCTTTCTTT.

V gene TRBV20-1 combines with J gene TRBJ2-7; 11 nucleotides align to TRBD2. The germline gives CDR1 DFQATT, CDR2 SNEGSKA (reference sequence). V shed 0 bases and J 2 bases; nucleotides not matched to a gene: 9. The CDR3 sequence is 17 residues long. Here the CDR3 reads CSARETSGRSMTYEQYF. In nucleotides, the CDR3 is TGCAGTGCTAGAGAAACTAGCGGGAGATCGATGACCTACGAGCAGTACTTC.

The sample holds a few counts of this clonotype. The chain uses TRBV20-1 and TRBJ2-4; the D gene is possibly TRBD2 (7 bases). The J call could be wrong; TRBJ2-7 is a better fit for the DNA end. Germline V gene sequence: CDR1 DFQATT, CDR2 SNEGSKA (reference sequence). The CDR3 totals 15 residues. The CDR3 DNA is TGCAGTGCTACTACAGGGCGGGACTACGCCTACGAGCAGTACTTC. Protein sequence: CSATTGRDYAYEQYF.

V gene TRBV5-1 combines with J gene TRBJ2-1, with 8 bases fitting TRBD2. This CDR3 has 15 residues. With 4 bases clipped from V and 8 bases from J, the junction kept 11 bases outside the gene matches. The germline CDR1 and CDR2 sequences are SGHRS and YFSETQ. Here the CDR3 DNA reads TGCGCCAGCAGCCCGGCGGGACTAGTTGATCATGAGCAGTTCTTC. Encoded protein: CASSPAGLVDHEQFF.

The chain has TRBV12-5 and TRBJ2-3, with TRBD2 matching over 11 bases. Germline CDR1 reads LGHNT; CDR2 reads FRNRAP. With V trimmed by 7 bases and J by 6 bases, 15 bases remained unmatched. The CDR3 loop spans 17 amino acids. CDR3 in amino acids: CASVPPTSGRTWDTQYF. For the CDR3, the DNA is TGTGCTAGTGTCCCCCCCACTAGCGGGAGAACATGGGATACGCAGTATTTT.

This clonotype was picked up a small number of times. This rearrangement joins TRBV24-1 to TRBJ2-7, with no clear D. Germline CDR1 reads KGHDR; CDR2 reads SFDVKD. CDR3 length: 13 residues. V lost 0 bases to trimming and J lost 4 bases, with 6 bases between them. In DNA, the CDR3 is TGTGCCACCAGTGATTTGAACGCTTACGAGCAGTACTTC. Translation gives CATSDLNAYEQYF.

On this clonotype: A much larger clone lies one base from this, so it may be a read error. The CDR3 sequence: CASIRDRLLRQETQYF. CDR3 in DNA: TGTGCCAGCATTCGGGACAGGTTACTGCGTCAAGAGACCCAGTACTTC. The chain carries TRBV12-3 or TRBV12-4 and TRBJ2-5; 8 bases are a match to TRBD1. V lost 7 bases to trimming and J lost 2 bases; unmatched junction nucleotides: 12. This CDR3 is built from 16 residues.

Regarding this clonotype: Compared with germline, one end of the junction differs, possibly owing to a read error. The chain has TRBV20-1 and TRBJ1-5; possible D gene TRBD1, 5 bases. Germline lookup yields CDR1 DFQATT and CDR2 SNEGSKA (reference sequence). The CDR3 spans 12 residues. The CDR3: CSAREGDQPQHF. In DNA form, the CDR3 reads TGCAGTGCTCGAGAAGGGGATCAGCCCCAGCATTTT.

The DNA for the CDR3 is TGTGCCAGCTCACCATCTAGCGGGAGGGCCGACGAGCAGTACTTC. This gives the protein CASSPSSGRADEQYF. V is TRBV18 and J is TRBJ2-7; TRBD2 matches 12 bases. Germline V gives CDR1 KGHSH, CDR2 LQKENI. The CDR3 is 15 residues long. The ends lost 2 bases at V and 5 bases at J; junction bases unmatched: 4.

This clonotype was recorded a few times. The chain recombines TRBV12-3 or TRBV12-4 with TRBJ1-2; D is unresolved. With 6 bases removed from V and 4 bases from J, the gap between germline ends came to 18 bases. CDR3 length equals 15 residues. CDR3 in amino acids: CASSPGGRVRYGYTF. CDR3 sequence (DNA): TGTGCCAGCAGCCCCGGAGGGAGGGTGCGCTATGGCTACACCTTC.

The CDR3, as DNA: TGTGCCATCAGTGAGTCGACAGATTATAGCTACACCTTC. It specifies CAISESTDYSYTF. The chain carries TRBV10-3 and TRBJ1-2, with D possibly being TRBD1 (5 bases). Germline assignment: CDR1 ENHRY and CDR2 SYGVKD. Trimming pared 0 bases from V and 9 bases from J, leaving 11 bases between. The CDR3 has 13 residues.

As to this clonotype: Possible read error: a much larger clone is one base away. CDR3 sequence reads: CASSCYMNTEAFF. CDR3 nucleotides: TGTGCCAGCAGCTGTTATATGAACACTGAAGCTTTCTTT. The rearrangement links TRBV7-8 to TRBJ1-1; D gene uncertain. This CDR3 region has 13 residues. V was cut by 4 bases and J by 0 bases, with 6 bases left in between. CDR1 and CDR2 from the germline V gene are SGHVS and FQNEAQ.

The table lists this clonotype with a count of one. The chain recombines TRBV10-3 with TRBJ2-1; weak D call: TRBD1 (5 bases). V was trimmed by 0 bases and J by 0 bases, leaving 6 bases between them. The CDR3 is made up of 15 amino acids. Germline CDR1 ENHRY, CDR2 SYGVKD. In DNA, the CDR3 is TGTGCCATCAGTGAGTCGGACAACTCCTACAATGAGCAGTTCTTC. It translates to CAISESDNSYNEQFF.

This chain connects TRBV24-1 to TRBJ2-5, with TRBD1 identical over 7 bases. Losses at the gene ends were 10 bases for V and 2 bases for J; bases not matched to a gene: 3. The CDR3 sequence is 12 residues long. Germline CDR1 is KGHDR and CDR2 is SFDVKD. CDR3 DNA sequence: TGTGCCACTGCACAGGGGCAAGAGACCCAGTACTTC. The encoded protein is CATAQGQETQYF.

This clonotype was seen a handful of times. V and J are TRBV6-2 or TRBV6-3 and TRBJ2-5; D is perhaps TRBD2 (7 bases). The J call could be wrong; TRBJ2-7 is a better fit for the DNA end. Germline CDR1 is MNHEY and CDR2 is SVGEGT. The CDR3 contains 15 residues. The CDR3 DNA is TGTGCCAGCCGGGAGGCGGGGGCTCTTGCGTTCGAGCAGTACTTC. Its translation: CASREAGALAFEQYF.

V is TRBV4-1 and J is TRBJ1-5; 10 bases are shared with TRBD1. Losses at the gene ends were 0 bases for V and 4 bases for J; bases not matched to a gene: 0. Germline assignment: CDR1 MGHRA and CDR2 YSYEKL. The CDR3 contains 15 residues. This CDR3 is CASSQEDRGNQPQHF. The DNA of the CDR3 is TGCGCCAGCAGCCAAGAGGACAGGGGGAATCAGCCCCAGCATTTT.

This clonotype was seen a handful of times. The CDR3 nucleotides are TGCAGCGTTGAGGACCTAGCGAGCGAGCAGTACTTC. It specifies CSVEDLASEQYF. This chain connects TRBV29-1 to TRBJ2-7, with a tentative D call TRBD2 (6 bases). Germline lookup yields CDR1 SQVTM and CDR2 ANQGSEA. CDR3 size: 12 residues. V dropped 3 bases and J dropped 6 bases, with 12 bases sitting between them.

CDR3 DNA: TGCAGTGCTAGAGAGGGCAGCGGGGAGGGAGTGACCCAGTACTTC. It yields the protein CSAREGSGEGVTQYF. The chain employs TRBV20-1 and TRBJ2-4, with 7 bases aligning to TRBD2. The end of the DNA is better explained by TRBJ2-5, so the J call may be wrong. The germline V gene encodes CDR1 DFQATT and CDR2 SNEGSKA (reference sequence). The CDR3 contains 15 residues.

V and J are TRBV29-1 and TRBJ2-1; 10 bases line up with TRBD2. V shed 7 bases, J shed 7 bases, and the junction held 10 bases outside the gene matches. Germline loops: CDR1 SQVTM, CDR2 ANQGSEA. The CDR3 consists of 14 residues. CDR3 nucleotide sequence: TGCAGCGCCGGGAGGCGAGCGGGAGGGAATGAGCAGTTCTTC. This encodes CSAGRRAGGNEQFF.

The V and J genes are TRBV5-6 and TRBJ2-4, with 7 nucleotides matching TRBD1. Germline V lookup: CDR1 SGHDT, CDR2 YYEEEE. Trimming cost V 6 bases and J 5 bases; bases outside gene matches: 11. The CDR3 totals 15 residues. CDR3 coding DNA: TGTGCCAGCACCTCACTCCGGGACAGTCAAAACATTCAGTACTTC. It specifies CASTSLRDSQNIQYF.

This chain connects TRBV6-6 to TRBJ1-6; D may be TRBD1 (5 bases). The germline gives CDR1 MNHNY, CDR2 SVGAGI (reference sequence). The CDR3 has 16 residues. V lost 2 bases and J 6 bases, leaving 14 bases between the germline ends. The CDR3 DNA reads TGTGCCAGCAGTTACCTGAAGGGACTTTCTAATTCACCCCTCCACTTT. This codes for CASSYLKGLSNSPLHF.

This clonotype was counted once. This chain connects TRBV7-9 to TRBJ2-1, with D perhaps TRBD1 (6 bases). The V gene lost 6 bases and the J gene lost 0 bases, with 15 bases spanning the gap. Germline V gene data show CDR1 as SEHNR and CDR2 as FQNEAQ (reference sequence). CDR3 size: 16 residues. The CDR3 sequence is CASSPPTGSSYNEQFF. The CDR3 nucleotides read TGTGCCAGCAGTCCTCCCACAGGGAGCTCCTACAATGAGCAGTTCTTC.

J is TRBJ1-2 and V is TRBV28; 7 positions match TRBD1. The germline V gene has CDR1 MDHEN and CDR2 SYDVKM. The CDR3 is 14 residues long. The V segment lost 5 bases and the J segment 5 bases; nucleotides outside the gene matches: 8. CDR3 bases: TGTGCCAGCAGTGTGGGACAGTTGCATTATGGCTACACCTTC. As protein: CASSVGQLHYGYTF.

This sequence joins TRBV11-2 and TRBJ2-7, with 12 bases lining up with TRBD2. The J segment lost 0 bases and the V segment lost 1 base, leaving 10 bases of the junction unmatched. The length of the CDR3 is 19 residues. Germline values: CDR1 SGHAT, CDR2 FQNNGV. The CDR3 DNA follows: TGTGCCAGCAGCTTAGGGGTCTCGGCTAGCGGGAGGGGCTCCTACGAGCAGTACTTC. This gives the protein CASSLGVSASGRGSYEQYF.

This clonotype was detected a few times. This chain connects TRBV9 to TRBJ2-1; TRBD2 agrees at 12 bases. Germline V gene lookup returns CDR1 SGDLS and CDR2 YYNGEE. The CDR3 has 15 amino acids. With V trimmed by 2 bases and J by 11 bases, 8 bases remained unmatched. CDR3: CASSVELAGGGQQFF. The CDR3 DNA reads TGTGCCAGCAGCGTGGAACTAGCGGGAGGAGGGCAGCAGTTCTTC.

V gene TRBV28 combines with J gene TRBJ1-6, with 9 bases fitting TRBD1. V lost 10 bases, J lost 10 bases, and 5 bases stayed unmatched. Germline V gives CDR1 MDHEN, CDR2 SYDVKM. CDR3 length equals 12 residues. The CDR3 loop reads CAIDTGGSPLHF. CDR3 DNA sequence: TGTGCCATCGATACAGGGGGCTCACCCCTCCACTTT.

The table lists this clonotype with many counts. The chain carries TRBV6-6 and TRBJ2-3, with TRBD2 identical over 7 bases. Losses at the gene ends were 6 bases for V and 4 bases for J; bases not matched to a gene: 10. The germline V gene encodes CDR1 MNHNY and CDR2 SVGAGI (reference sequence). CDR3 length: 15 amino acids. CDR3 loop: CASRGTGGSADTQYF. CDR3 coding DNA: TGTGCCAGCAGAGGGACGGGCGGGAGTGCAGATACGCAGTATTTT.

The V gene is TRBV5-4, the J gene TRBJ2-5; 16 nucleotides match TRBD2. The J call is in doubt because the DNA end fits TRBJ2-7 better. Germline CDR1 reads SGHNT; CDR2 reads YYREEE (reference sequence). The CDR3 sequence is 23 residues long. The CDR3 region is CASSLGPGTSGRASPSRWYEQYF. CDR3 in DNA: TGTGCCAGCAGCTTGGGCCCAGGGACTAGCGGGAGGGCCAGTCCCTCTCGGTGGTACGAGCAGTACTTC.